This T cell receptor beta chain is from a study of blood T cell repertoires in COVID-19. Produced via immunoSEQ multiplex PCR; TCRdb's table is partial and in-frame only. Altogether around 190,000 clones are present, roughly 90% being singletons, with the ten largest covering about 1.7%. The germline gives CDR1 KGHSH, CDR2 LQKENI. This CDR3 spans 13 amino acids. The V and J ends lost 5 bases and 2 bases respectively, with 10 bases between them. This TCR came from a young man with active or convalescent COVID-19. What was sequenced was peripheral blood. This sequence joins TRBV18 and TRBJ2-7; D unclear. This CDR3 reads CASSSSIPYEQYF. In DNA form, the CDR3 reads TGTGCCAGCTCATCAAGCATTCCCTACGAGCAGTACTTC.